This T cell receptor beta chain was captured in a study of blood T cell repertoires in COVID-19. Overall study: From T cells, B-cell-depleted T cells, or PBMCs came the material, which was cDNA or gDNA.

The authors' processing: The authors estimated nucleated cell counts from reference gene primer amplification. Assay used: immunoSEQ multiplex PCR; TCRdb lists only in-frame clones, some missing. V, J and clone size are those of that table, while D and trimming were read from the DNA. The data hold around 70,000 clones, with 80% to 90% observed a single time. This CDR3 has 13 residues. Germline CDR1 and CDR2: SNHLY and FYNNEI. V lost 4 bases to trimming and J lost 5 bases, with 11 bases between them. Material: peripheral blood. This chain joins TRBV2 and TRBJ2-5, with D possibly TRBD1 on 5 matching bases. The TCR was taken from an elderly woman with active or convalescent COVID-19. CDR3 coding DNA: TGTGCCAGCAGTGGGGGCGTTCTGGAGACCCAGTACTTC. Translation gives CASSGGVLETQYF. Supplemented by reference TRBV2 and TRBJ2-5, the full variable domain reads EPEVTQTPSHQVTQMGQEVILRCVPISNHLYFYWYRQILGQKVEFLVSFYNNEISEKSEIFDDQFSVERPDGSNFTLKIRSTKLEDSAMYFCASSGGVLETQYFGPGTRLLVL.